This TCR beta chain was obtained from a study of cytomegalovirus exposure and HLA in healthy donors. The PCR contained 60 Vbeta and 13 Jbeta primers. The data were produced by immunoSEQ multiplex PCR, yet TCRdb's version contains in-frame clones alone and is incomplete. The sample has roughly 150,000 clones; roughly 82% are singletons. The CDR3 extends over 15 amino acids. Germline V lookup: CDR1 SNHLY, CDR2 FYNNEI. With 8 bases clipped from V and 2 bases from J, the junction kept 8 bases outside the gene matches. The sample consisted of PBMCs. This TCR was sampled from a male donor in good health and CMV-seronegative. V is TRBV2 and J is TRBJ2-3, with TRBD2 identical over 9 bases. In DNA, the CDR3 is TGTGCCAGCTCAAGGGCGGGAGGGAACACAGATACGCAGTATTTT. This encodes CASSRAGGNTDTQYF.